Below, one T cell receptor beta chain is given with its context. Its antigen is currently not known. Qualities for individual bases were not recorded, and no much larger clone is one base off. The donors belonged to the validation cohort of approximately 130 subjects, which was separate from the roughly 700-subject first cohort. The sample belongs to a study of cytomegalovirus exposure and HLA in healthy donors (dated 2017 in TCRdb). Regarding the complete study: According to a later analysis, the 120 or so validation repertoires were produced on the same platform as the 666 repertoires of the first cohort. The study was designed to test whether signatures of past pathogen exposure could be identified by cataloging public T cell receptors. Besides the first cohort of 666 subjects, a separate validation cohort made up of over 100 different subjects was used. The study combined high-throughput TCR immunosequencing, statistical association of individual TCRs with disease status, and machine learning to predict cytomegalovirus infection status. General study outcomes and caveats: In vitro tests confirmed that a few of the cytomegalovirus-associated TCR beta chains recognize cytomegalovirus antigens. Most TCR sequences were seen in very few donors, while some public TCRs were found in many individuals. A later analysis found that TCRs clustered in the first cohort also tended to co-occur in the roughly 120 validation repertoires, with approximately 95% of cluster scores above 0. The authors suggested that the approach could potentially be generalized to other disease states and immunological phenotypes. A later analysis lacked HLA typing for the validation cohort, so it scored co-occurrence in that cohort across all 120 repertoires. In both the original and validation cohorts, the classifier was reported to diagnose cytomegalovirus status with high specificity and sensitivity. In the study, around 160 TCR beta chains were listed as associated with cytomegalovirus.

The method behind the library was the immunoSEQ multiplex PCR assay. Under the source paper's analysis protocol: A statistical classification framework was built to diagnose cytomegalovirus status from the catalog of TCR beta chain sequences. Sourced from immuneACCESS, this table was stored by TCRdb with only in-frame sequences that have V and J called. A share of the clones is absent; for the studies checked, an unresolved V gene accounts for under half, and the remainder has no known explanation. V, J and clone size are those of that table, while D and trimming were read from the DNA. This sample comprises tens of thousands of clones, around 96% of them detected only once. Under 1.5% of the sample lies in the top ten. At the junction V is shortened by 1 base and J by 15 bases; bases outside the gene matches: 5. The CDR3 covers 12 residues, taking in both the cysteine and the phenylalanine. CDR3 DNA is the only sequence kept; it has 36 bases, read in frame from the first base. CDR1 and CDR2 are drawn from the germline V gene: LGHNT, FRNRAP.

The sequence derives from a man in his late teens or twenties in good health and CMV-seropositive. Recombination joined TRBV12-5 with TRBJ2-1; TRBD1 lines up with 8 middle nucleotides. What was sequenced was PBMCs. The CDR3: CASGLDGQGAFF. In nucleotide form, the sequence is TGTGCTAGTGGTTTGGACGGACAGGGTGCGTTCTTC.